This TCR beta chain was obtained from a study of CD8 T cells in Susac syndrome. Study-level results: In its TCR sequencing and HLA analysis, the study acknowledged that the number of individuals was relatively small.

As for this clonotype: The antigen remains unidentified.

Controls matched for age and sex were healthy donors. Negative isolation yielded the CD8+ and CD4+ T cells, while FACS enriched the TEMRA cells. Random hexamers were used to reverse transcribe an amount of roughly 0.45 to 1 ug RNA. Amplification of TCR beta CDR3 by immunoSEQ multiplex PCR spanned 54 Vbeta and 13 Jbeta. TCRdb processed the immunoSEQ multiplex PCR reads anew with MiXCR; each CDR3 protein has one entry. The sample contains about 200,000 distinct CDR3 sequences, 90% to 95% of which appear only once. The V gene lost 3 bases and the J gene lost 5 bases, with 10 bases spanning the gap. CDR3 length equals 12 residues. Germline V gives CDR1 SQVTM, CDR2 ANQGSEA.

This clonotype was sampled from a human donor in good health. The J gene is TRBJ2-5, the V gene TRBV29-1; weak D call: TRBD2 (6 bases). Material for sequencing was CD4+ T cells from PBMCs. CDR3 nucleotides: TGCAGCGTTGAGGGGCTAGCGGAGACCCAGTACTTC. The encoded protein is CSVEGLAETQYF.